Following are 16 T cell receptor beta chains from one sample sequenced in a study of T cell responses to AZD1222 COVID-19 vaccine. Some clones are missing from TCRdb's copy, which holds only in-frame ones; the method was immunoSEQ multiplex PCR. The repertoire includes more than 95,000 clones, roughly nine tenths of them detected once, and about 41% sits in the top ten. This sample comprised peripheral blood, obtained on day 0 of AZD1222 vaccination. These receptor sequences come from an adult in good health.

This chain joins TRBV5-4 and TRBJ2-7; 8 bases align to TRBD1. V shed 5 bases, J shed 2 bases, and the junction held 9 bases outside the gene matches. CDR1 SGHNT and CDR2 YYREEE come from the germline V gene (reference sequence). The CDR3 runs 15 residues. CDR3 loop: CASRGFGQGTYEQYF. Here the CDR3 DNA reads TGTGCCAGCAGGGGGTTCGGACAGGGAACCTACGAGCAGTACTTC.

The chain links TRBV29-1 to TRBJ2-2; weak D call: TRBD2 (5 bases). Germline CDR1 SQVTM, CDR2 ANQGSEA. The CDR3 runs 13 residues. Deletions cut 6 bases from V and 2 bases from J, with 10 bases between. The DNA for the CDR3 is TGCAGCGTCCGAGGAGGTAACACCGGGGAGCTGTTTTTT. Translation: CSVRGGNTGELFF.

The V gene is TRBV5-1, the J gene TRBJ2-1; 7 bases fit TRBD2. The germline V gene has CDR1 SGHRS and CDR2 YFSETQ. The trim removed 4 bases at V and 2 bases at J, leaving 3 bases unmatched. This CDR3 spans 14 amino acids. CDR3 sequence: CASSRRGTYNEQFF. DNA of the CDR3: TGCGCCAGCAGCCGGCGGGGGACCTACAATGAGCAGTTCTTC.

This chain links TRBV19 with TRBJ1-2, with TRBD1 matching over 8 bases. The CDR3 has 13 residues. Unmatched junction bases numbered 4, after V lost 5 bases and J lost 5 bases. The germline V gene has CDR1 LNHDA and CDR2 SQIVND (reference sequence). CDR3: CASSQTGGYGYTF. In DNA form, the CDR3 reads TGTGCCAGTAGTCAAACAGGGGGATATGGCTACACCTTC.

J is TRBJ1-1 and V is TRBV29-1; possibly TRBD1 for D (5 bases). The CDR3 loop spans 14 amino acids. Trimming stripped 4 bases from V and 2 bases from J, with 14 bases between. Germline V gene lookup returns CDR1 SQVTM and CDR2 ANQGSEA. DNA for the CDR3: TGCAGCGTTGTTTGGGTTGGGGGTAACACTGAAGCTTTCTTT. As protein: CSVVWVGGNTEAFF.

The chain has TRBV27 and TRBJ2-7, with 10 nucleotides matching TRBD2. This CDR3 region has 16 residues. Germline CDR1 MNHEY, CDR2 SMNVEV (reference sequence). With 0 bases clipped from V and 3 bases from J, the junction kept 5 bases outside the gene matches. The CDR3 reads CASSLSGLADNYEQYF. In nucleotides, the CDR3 is TGTGCCAGCAGTTTATCAGGACTAGCGGATAACTACGAGCAGTACTTC.

The V call is TRBV4-1, the J call TRBJ2-7; no clear D. Trimming cost V 0 bases and J 3 bases, with 18 bases left between them. The CDR3 runs 17 residues. Germline V gives CDR1 MGHRA, CDR2 YSYEKL. The CDR3 reads CASSQDLAWASNYEQYF. CDR3 DNA sequence: TGCGCCAGCAGCCAAGATCTGGCGTGGGCCTCTAACTACGAGCAGTACTTC.

This rearrangement joins TRBV9 to TRBJ1-4; D not resolved. Germline values: CDR1 SGDLS, CDR2 YYNGEE. V lost 2 bases, J lost 6 bases, and 17 bases lay in between. CDR3 length: 16 amino acids. CDR3 bases: TGTGCCAGCAGCGTCGGGATAGGCGTCTCGGATGAAAAACTGTTTTTT. Protein sequence: CASSVGIGVSDEKLFF.

CDR3 residues: CASSQGVIAGNEQFF. The DNA for the CDR3 is TGTGCCAGCTCACAAGGTGTGATAGCGGGCAATGAGCAGTTCTTC. The chain employs TRBV18 and TRBJ2-1; 7 nucleotides align to TRBD2. The CDR3 has 15 residues. V lost 4 bases and J lost 6; bases outside the gene matches: 9. CDR1 is KGHSH, CDR2 LQKENI, per germline.

The CDR3 DNA sequence: TGTGCCAGCAGCTTAGTCCCGACAGGGGGCAGGGCTGGGGCCAACGTCCTGACTTTC. Protein: CASSLVPTGGRAGANVLTF. This chain joins TRBV11-3 and TRBJ2-6, with 10 bases that match TRBD1. Losses at the gene ends were 1 base for V and 2 bases for J; bases not matched to a gene: 8. The CDR3 consists of 19 residues. The germline CDR1 and CDR2 sequences are SGHNT and YENEEA.

The chain recombines TRBV14 with TRBJ2-7; D call uncertain. The CDR3 sequence is 13 residues long. V shed 0 bases and J shed 4 bases, with 7 bases lying between them. Germline CDR1 reads SGHDN; CDR2 reads FVKESK. CDR3 DNA sequence: TGTGCCAGCAGCCAAGAGATTAGGTACGAGCAGTACTTC. Translation gives CASSQEIRYEQYF.

The V call is TRBV24-1, the J call TRBJ2-1; D remains unclear. V was pared by 0 bases and J by 4 bases, with 6 bases between. The CDR3 has 14 amino acids. Germline V gene data show CDR1 as KGHDR and CDR2 as SFDVKD. The CDR3 is CATSDLEEYNEQFF. The CDR3 DNA is TGTGCCACCAGTGATTTGGAGGAGTACAATGAGCAGTTCTTC.

The gene calls are TRBV7-9 and TRBJ1-6, with 11 bases lining up with TRBD1. CDR3 size: 14 residues. CDR1 and CDR2 (germline): SEHNR, FQNEAQ (reference sequence). V dropped 5 bases and J dropped 9; count of bases not matched to a gene: 3. CDR3 in amino acids: CASSGQGAGSPLHF. In DNA form, the CDR3 reads TGTGCCAGCAGCGGACAGGGGGCAGGTTCACCCCTCCACTTT.

The rearrangement joins TRBV24-1 to TRBJ1-2; no definite D call. Deletions cut 0 bases from V and 6 bases from J, with 1 base between. Germline CDR1 and CDR2: KGHDR and SFDVKD. The CDR3 has 11 amino acids. This CDR3 is CATSDLHGYTF. CDR3 in DNA: TGTGCCACCAGTGATTTGCATGGCTACACCTTC.

The chain links TRBV28 to TRBJ2-3; 9 bases match TRBD2. The trim removed 3 bases at V and 5 bases at J, leaving 6 bases unmatched. The germline CDR1 and CDR2 sequences are MDHEN and SYDVKM. The CDR3 covers 15 residues. The CDR3 DNA is TGTGCCAGCAGTTTTAGCGGGAGTGGGATAGATACGCAGTATTTT. It codes for CASSFSGSGIDTQYF.

The genes are TRBV6-1 and TRBJ2-5; either TRBD1 or TRBD2 may supply D (6 bases each). The germline V gene has CDR1 MNHNS and CDR2 SASEGT. CDR3 size: 15 residues. With 0 bases removed from V and 5 bases from J, the gap between germline ends came to 13 bases. The CDR3 here is CASSEAWGAGETQYF. The CDR3 nucleotides are TGTGCCAGCAGTGAAGCATGGGGGGCGGGGGAGACCCAGTACTTC.